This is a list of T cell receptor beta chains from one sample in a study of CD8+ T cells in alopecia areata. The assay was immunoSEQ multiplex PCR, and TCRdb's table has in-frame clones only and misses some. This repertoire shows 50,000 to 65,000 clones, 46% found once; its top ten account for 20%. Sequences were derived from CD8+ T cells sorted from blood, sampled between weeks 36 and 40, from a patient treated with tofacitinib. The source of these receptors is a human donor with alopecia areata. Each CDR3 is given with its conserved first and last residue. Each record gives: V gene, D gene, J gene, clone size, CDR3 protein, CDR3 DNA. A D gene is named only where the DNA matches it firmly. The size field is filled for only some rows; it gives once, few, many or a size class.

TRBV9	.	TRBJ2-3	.	CASSPRRVDSQLTDTQYF	TGTGCCAGCAGCCCCCGCAGGGTCGATAGCCAATTAACAGATACGCAGTATTTT
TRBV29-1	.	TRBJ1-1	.	CSVVSGELLGAFF	TGCAGCGTTGTATCGGGGGAGTTGTTGGGTGCTTTCTTT
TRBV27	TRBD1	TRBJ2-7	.	CASSPGQSYEQYF	TGTGCCAGCAGTCCGGGACAGTCCTACGAGCAGTACTTC
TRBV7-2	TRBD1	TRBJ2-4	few	CASSITGDRVAKNIQYF	TGTGCCAGCAGCATAACCGGGGACAGGGTGGCCAAAAACATTCAGTACTTC
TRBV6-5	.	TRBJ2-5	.	CAISEFPQETQYF	TGTGCCATCAGTGAGTTCCCGCAAGAGACCCAGTACTTC
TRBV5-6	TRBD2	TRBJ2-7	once	CASSGTRDEQYF	TGTGCCAGCAGCGGGACTAGGGACGAGCAGTACTTC
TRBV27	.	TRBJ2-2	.	CASRQNTGELFF	TGTGCCAGTCGGCAGAACACCGGGGAGCTGTTTTTT
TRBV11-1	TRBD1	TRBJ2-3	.	CASSSGQDTDTQYF	TGTGCCAGCAGCTCTGGACAGGACACAGATACGCAGTATTTT
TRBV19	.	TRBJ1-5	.	CASSSTKMGQPQHF	TGTGCCAGTAGTTCAACAAAGATGGGCCAGCCCCAGCATTTT
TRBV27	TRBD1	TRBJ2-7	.	CASSPTGTGTYEQYF	TGTGCCAGCAGTCCAACCGGGACAGGAACCTACGAGCAGTACTTC
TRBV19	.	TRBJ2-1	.	CASSPPGDEQFF	TGTGCCAGTAGTCCTCCCGGCGATGAGCAGTTCTTC
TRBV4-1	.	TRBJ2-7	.	CASSQEASYEQYF	TGCGCCAGCAGCCAAGAGGCCTCCTACGAGCAGTACTTC
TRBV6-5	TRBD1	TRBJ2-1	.	CASGTGVTDEQFF	TGTGCCAGCGGGACAGGGGTAACCGATGAGCAGTTCTTC
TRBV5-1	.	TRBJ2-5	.	CASSLETTRTQETQYF	TGCGCCAGCAGCTTGGAAACGACGCGGACCCAAGAGACCCAGTACTTC
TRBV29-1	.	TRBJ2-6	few	CSVDLWDSGANVLTF	TGCAGCGTTGACCTTTGGGACTCTGGGGCCAACGTCCTGACTTTC
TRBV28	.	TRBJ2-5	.	CATASPPQYF	TGTGCCACTGCTTCTCCGCCCCAGTACTTC